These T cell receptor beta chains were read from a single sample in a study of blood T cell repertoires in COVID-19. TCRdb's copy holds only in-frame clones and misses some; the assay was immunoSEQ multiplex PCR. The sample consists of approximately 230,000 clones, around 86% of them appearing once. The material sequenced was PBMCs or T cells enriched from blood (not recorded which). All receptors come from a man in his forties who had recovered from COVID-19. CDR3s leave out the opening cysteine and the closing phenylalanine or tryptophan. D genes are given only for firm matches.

ASSVGLGDEQF	TRBJ2-1	TRBV9	.
ASSESHRTYELANVLT	TRBJ2-6	TRBV10-1	.
ASSLLSVSGNTIY	TRBJ1-3	TRBV7-2	.
ASSLTETGRNTEAF	TRBJ1-1	TRBV5-1	TRBD1
ASSLLLTTQY	TRBJ2-3	TRBV7-9	.
SVEGPGQSYEQY	TRBJ2-7	TRBV29-1	.
AWRTGGDQPQH	TRBJ1-5	TRBV30	TRBD1
ASSLRGTGTGSYNEQF	TRBJ2-1	TRBV28	TRBD1
ATSEPPSQGFTDTQY	TRBJ2-3	TRBV24-1	.
ATPEGLREKLF	TRBJ1-4	TRBV5-1	.
ASSFGTLGYGYT	TRBJ1-2	TRBV7-2	.
ASSHPGQGLYEQY	TRBJ2-7	TRBV7-6	TRBD1
ASSLGRDSNQPQH	TRBJ1-5	TRBV5-8	.
ASSLQGSEAF	TRBJ1-1	TRBV12-3/TRBV12-4	TRBD1
ASRYPGGGQPQH	TRBJ1-5	TRBV28	.
ASSYLPGQHYEQY	TRBJ2-7	TRBV6-2/TRBV6-3	TRBD1
ASQDGTQGGSPLH	TRBJ1-6	TRBV19	.
ASSLLETQY	TRBJ2-5	TRBV6-2/TRBV6-3	.
ASSLEGWGVPEQY	TRBJ2-7	TRBV5-6	.
ASSLALAGGTGELF	TRBJ2-2	TRBV7-2	.
ASSIESNPYNEQF	TRBJ2-1	TRBV19	.
ATTSGGASTGELF	TRBJ2-2	TRBV30	TRBD2
ASSFWTGRNTEAF	TRBJ1-1	TRBV7-6	TRBD1
ASSQVRSYNEQF	TRBJ2-1	TRBV14	.
ASSRTGRTDTQY	TRBJ2-3	TRBV6-5	TRBD1
ASSKDMGQGAKRMNTEAF	TRBJ1-1	TRBV6-1	TRBD1
ASSFPPGHQYEQY	TRBJ2-7	TRBV7-2	.
ASSLRIAGDGHNEQF	TRBJ2-1	TRBV5-1	TRBD2
ASSLPSMGGTGELF	TRBJ2-2	TRBV5-4	.
ASSLQQGPVDTQY	TRBJ2-3	TRBV7-2	TRBD1
ASRVDRGAAFEQY	TRBJ2-7	TRBV2	TRBD1
ASSPGTRTWTGELF	TRBJ2-2	TRBV18	.
ASTRQDYNEQF	TRBJ2-1	TRBV5-1	.
ASSASGDGTGELF	TRBJ2-2	TRBV7-9	.
ASGNLRDITNEQF	TRBJ2-1	TRBV27	.
ASSVGTGGFLYEQY	TRBJ2-7	TRBV7-6	TRBD1
ASSLVGGGELTGELF	TRBJ2-2	TRBV5-4	TRBD2
ASSLNTGGTEAF	TRBJ1-1	TRBV11-3	TRBD1
ASSFSAGELF	TRBJ2-2	TRBV11-2	.
ASSDAGDRYYGYT	TRBJ1-2	TRBV28	.
ASSPQTGATNEKLF	TRBJ1-4	TRBV7-8	TRBD1
ASSPWTSPEQF	TRBJ2-1	TRBV11-1	TRBD2
ASSVEGGTSTDTQY	TRBJ2-3	TRBV9	.
ATHPTGVGSSGANVLT	TRBJ2-6	TRBV5-1	TRBD1